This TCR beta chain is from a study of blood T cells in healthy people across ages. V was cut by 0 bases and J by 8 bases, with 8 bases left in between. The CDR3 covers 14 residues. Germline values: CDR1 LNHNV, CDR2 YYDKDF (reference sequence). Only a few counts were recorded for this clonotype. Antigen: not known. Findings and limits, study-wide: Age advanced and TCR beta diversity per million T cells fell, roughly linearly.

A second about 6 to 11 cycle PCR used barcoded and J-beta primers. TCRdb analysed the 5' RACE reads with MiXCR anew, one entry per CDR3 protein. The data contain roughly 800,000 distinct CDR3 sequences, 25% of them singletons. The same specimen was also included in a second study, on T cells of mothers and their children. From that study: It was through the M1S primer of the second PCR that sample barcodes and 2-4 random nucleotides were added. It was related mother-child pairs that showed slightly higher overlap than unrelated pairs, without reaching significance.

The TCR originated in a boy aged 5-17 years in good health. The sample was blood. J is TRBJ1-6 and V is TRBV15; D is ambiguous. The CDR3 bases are TGTGCCACCAGCAGAGATACCTCGTATTCACCCCTCCACTTT. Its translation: CATSRDTSYSPLHF.